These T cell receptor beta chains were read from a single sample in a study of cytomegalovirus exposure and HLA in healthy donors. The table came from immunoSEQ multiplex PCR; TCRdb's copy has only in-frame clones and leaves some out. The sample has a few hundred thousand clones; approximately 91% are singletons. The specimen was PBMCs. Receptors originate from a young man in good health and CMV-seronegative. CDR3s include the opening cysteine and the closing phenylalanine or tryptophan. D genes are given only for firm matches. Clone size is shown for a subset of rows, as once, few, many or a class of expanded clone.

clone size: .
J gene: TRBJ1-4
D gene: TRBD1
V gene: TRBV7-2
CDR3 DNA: TGTGCCAGCAGCTTATCAGCCTTGGGGACAGGGGCCGGGAAACTGTTTTTT
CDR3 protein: CASSLSALGTGAGKLFF

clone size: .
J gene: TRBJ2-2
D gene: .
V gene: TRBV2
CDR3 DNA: TGTGCCAGCATTGGGGGCGTGAACACCGGGGAGCTGTTTTTT
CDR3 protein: CASIGGVNTGELFF

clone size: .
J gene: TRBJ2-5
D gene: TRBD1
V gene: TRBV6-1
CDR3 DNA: TGTGCCAGCAGTGACTCACAGGGGGCAGGGGAGACCCAGTACTTC
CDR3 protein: CASSDSQGAGETQYF

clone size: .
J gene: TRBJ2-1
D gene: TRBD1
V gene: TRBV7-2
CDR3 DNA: TGTGCCAGCAGCTTAGAGGGACAGGGATACAATGAGCAGTTCTTC
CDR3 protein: CASSLEGQGYNEQFF

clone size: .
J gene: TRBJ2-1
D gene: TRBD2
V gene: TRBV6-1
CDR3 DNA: TGTGCCAGCAGTGTGTTAGCGGGGTCAAGGAATGAGCAGTTCTTC
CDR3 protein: CASSVLAGSRNEQFF

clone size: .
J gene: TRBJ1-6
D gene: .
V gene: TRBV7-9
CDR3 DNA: TGTGCCAGCAGCTTAGCATCAGGATCACCCCTCCACTTT
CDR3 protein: CASSLASGSPLHF

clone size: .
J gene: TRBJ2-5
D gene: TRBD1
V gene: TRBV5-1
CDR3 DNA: TGCGCCAGCAGCTGGGGGACAGGGGCGGGAGAGACCCAGTACTTC
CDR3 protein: CASSWGTGAGETQYF

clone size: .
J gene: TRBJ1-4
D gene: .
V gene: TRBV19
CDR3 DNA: TGTGCCAGTAAACGGACGGAGGTGAATGAAAAACTGTTTTTT
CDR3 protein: CASKRTEVNEKLFF

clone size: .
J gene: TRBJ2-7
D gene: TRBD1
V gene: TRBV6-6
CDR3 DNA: TGTGCAAGTAAGGGGCAGGGGGCCTCCTACGAGCAGTACTTC
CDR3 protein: CASKGQGASYEQYF

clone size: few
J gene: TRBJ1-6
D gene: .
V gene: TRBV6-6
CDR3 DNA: TGTGCCAGCAGTGGCCAGGGAGGCGATTCACCCCTCCACTTT
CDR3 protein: CASSGQGGDSPLHF

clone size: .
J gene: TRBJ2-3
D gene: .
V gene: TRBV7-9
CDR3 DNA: TGTGCCAGCAGCTTAGATCCGACAGATACGCAGTATTTT
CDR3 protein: CASSLDPTDTQYF

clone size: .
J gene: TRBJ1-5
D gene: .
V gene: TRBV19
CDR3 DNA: TGTGCCAGTAGGGAAGGACAGTTCAGCAATCAGCCCCAGCATTTT
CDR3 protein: CASREGQFSNQPQHF

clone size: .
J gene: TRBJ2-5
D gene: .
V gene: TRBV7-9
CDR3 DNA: TGCGCCAGCAGCCAAGATCCCGGGGGTGAAGAGACCCAGTACTTC
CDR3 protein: CASSQDPGGEETQYF

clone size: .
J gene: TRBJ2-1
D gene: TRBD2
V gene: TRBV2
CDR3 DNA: TGTGCCAGCAGTGAAAAAGCGGGGGGGCTAATCTACAATGAGCAGTTCTTC
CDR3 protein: CASSEKAGGLIYNEQFF

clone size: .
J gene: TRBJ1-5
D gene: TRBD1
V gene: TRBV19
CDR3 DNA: TGTGCCAGTAGTATCCGGGACAGGGGTCAGCCCCAGCATTTT
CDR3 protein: CASSIRDRGQPQHF

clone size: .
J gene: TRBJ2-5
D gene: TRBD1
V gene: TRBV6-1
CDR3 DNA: TGTGCCAGCAGTGAATCCGGGACAGGGGTACAAGAGACCCAGTACTTC
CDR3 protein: CASSESGTGVQETQYF

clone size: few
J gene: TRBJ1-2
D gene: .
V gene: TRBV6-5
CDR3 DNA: TGTGCCAGCAAATTATCACAGGACGCCACCTATGGCTACACCTTC
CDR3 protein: CASKLSQDATYGYTF

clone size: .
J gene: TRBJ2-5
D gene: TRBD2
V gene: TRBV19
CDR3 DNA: TGTGCCAGTAGTAACCGGGGACTAGCGGGACAAGAGACCCAGTACTTC
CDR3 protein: CASSNRGLAGQETQYF

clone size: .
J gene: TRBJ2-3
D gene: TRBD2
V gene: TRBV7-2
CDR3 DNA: TGTGCCAGCAGCCTTGGACTAGGCCCAGATACGCAGTATTTT
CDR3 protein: CASSLGLGPDTQYF

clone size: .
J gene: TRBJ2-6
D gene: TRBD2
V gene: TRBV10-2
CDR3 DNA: TGCGCCAGCAAAGGGACTAGGTCGACTGGGGCCAACGTCCTGACTTTC
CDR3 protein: CASKGTRSTGANVLTF

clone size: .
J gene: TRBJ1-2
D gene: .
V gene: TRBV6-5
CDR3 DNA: TGTGCCAGCAGTTACTCACCGGGGACTAACTATGGCTACACCTTC
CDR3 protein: CASSYSPGTNYGYTF

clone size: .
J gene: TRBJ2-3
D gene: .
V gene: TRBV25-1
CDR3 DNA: TGTGCCAGCAGTGAACAGGTCACAGATACGCAGTATTTT
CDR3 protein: CASSEQVTDTQYF

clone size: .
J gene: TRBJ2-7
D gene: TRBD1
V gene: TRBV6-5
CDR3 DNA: TGTGCCAGCAGTTTAGGGGTACAGGGGTTTGCCTACGAGCAGTACTTC
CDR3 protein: CASSLGVQGFAYEQYF

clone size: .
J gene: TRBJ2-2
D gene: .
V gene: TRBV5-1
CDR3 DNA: TGCGCCAGCAGCTTGGAAGGGGACAAGAACACCGGGGAGCTGTTTTTT
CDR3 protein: CASSLEGDKNTGELFF

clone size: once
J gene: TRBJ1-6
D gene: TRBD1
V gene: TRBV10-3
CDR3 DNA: TGTGCCATCAGCGGGACAGGGGTATTATCTTCACCCCTCCACTTT
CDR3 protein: CAISGTGVLSSPLHF

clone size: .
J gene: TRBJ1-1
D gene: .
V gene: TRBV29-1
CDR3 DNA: TGCAGCGTTGATCAAGGGGGGAACACTGAAGCTTTCTTT
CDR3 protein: CSVDQGGNTEAFF